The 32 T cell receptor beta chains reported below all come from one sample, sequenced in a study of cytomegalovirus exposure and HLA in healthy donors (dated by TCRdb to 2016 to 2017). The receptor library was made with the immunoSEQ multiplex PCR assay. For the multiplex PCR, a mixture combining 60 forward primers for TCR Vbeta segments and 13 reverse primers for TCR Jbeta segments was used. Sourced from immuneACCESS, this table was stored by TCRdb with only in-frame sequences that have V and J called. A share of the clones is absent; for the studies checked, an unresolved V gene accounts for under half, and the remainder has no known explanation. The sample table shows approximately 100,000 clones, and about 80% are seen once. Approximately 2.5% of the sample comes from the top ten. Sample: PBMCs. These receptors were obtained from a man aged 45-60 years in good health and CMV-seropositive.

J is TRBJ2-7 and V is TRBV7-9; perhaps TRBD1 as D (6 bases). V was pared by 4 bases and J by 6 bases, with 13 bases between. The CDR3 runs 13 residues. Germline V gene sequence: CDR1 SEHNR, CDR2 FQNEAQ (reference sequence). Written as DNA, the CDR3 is TGTGCCAGCAGCTCCCGACAGGTTCTCGAGCAGTACTTC. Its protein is CASSSRQVLEQYF.

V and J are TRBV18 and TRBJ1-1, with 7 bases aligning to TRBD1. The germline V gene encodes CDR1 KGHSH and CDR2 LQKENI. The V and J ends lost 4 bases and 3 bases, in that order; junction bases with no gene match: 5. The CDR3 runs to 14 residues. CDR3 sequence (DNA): TGTGCCAGCTCACAGACAGGGAAGGACACTGAAGCTTTCTTT. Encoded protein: CASSQTGKDTEAFF.

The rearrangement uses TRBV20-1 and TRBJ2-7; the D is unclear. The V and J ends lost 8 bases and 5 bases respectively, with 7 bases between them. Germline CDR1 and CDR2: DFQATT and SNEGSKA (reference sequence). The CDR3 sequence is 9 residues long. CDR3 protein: CSINNEQYF. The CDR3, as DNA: TGCAGTATCAACAACGAGCAGTACTTC.

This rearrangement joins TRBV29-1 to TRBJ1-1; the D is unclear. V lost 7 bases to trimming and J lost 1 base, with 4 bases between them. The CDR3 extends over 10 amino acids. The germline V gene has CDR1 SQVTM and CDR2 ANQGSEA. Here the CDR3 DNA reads TGCAGCGGTCGGAACACTGAAGCTTTCTTT. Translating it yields CSGRNTEAFF.

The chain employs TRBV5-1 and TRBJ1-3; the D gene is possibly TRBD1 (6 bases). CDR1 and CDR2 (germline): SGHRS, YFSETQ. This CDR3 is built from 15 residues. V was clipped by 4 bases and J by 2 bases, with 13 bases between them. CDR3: CASSPPTGTGNTIYF. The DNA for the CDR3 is TGCGCCAGCAGCCCGCCGACAGGTACTGGAAACACCATATATTTT.

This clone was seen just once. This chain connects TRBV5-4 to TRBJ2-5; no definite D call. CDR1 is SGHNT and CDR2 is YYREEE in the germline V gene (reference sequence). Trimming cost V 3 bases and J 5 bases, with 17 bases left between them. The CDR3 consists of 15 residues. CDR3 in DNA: TGTGCCAGCAGCTCCGATCCTAGGCTGAGGGAGACCCAGTACTTC. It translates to CASSSDPRLRETQYF.

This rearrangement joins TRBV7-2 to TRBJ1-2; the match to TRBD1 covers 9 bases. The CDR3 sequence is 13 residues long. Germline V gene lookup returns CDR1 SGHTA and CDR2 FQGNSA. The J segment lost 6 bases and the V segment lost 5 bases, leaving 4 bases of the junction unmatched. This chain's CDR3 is CASSPDRGHGYTF. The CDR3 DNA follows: TGTGCCAGCAGCCCGGACAGGGGTCATGGCTACACCTTC.

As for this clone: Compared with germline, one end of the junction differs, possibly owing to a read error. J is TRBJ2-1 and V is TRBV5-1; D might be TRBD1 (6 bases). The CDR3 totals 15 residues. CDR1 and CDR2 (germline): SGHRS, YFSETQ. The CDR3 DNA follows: TGCGCCAGCACACCTTCAATTACAGGGTCCAATGGGCAGTTCTTC. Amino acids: CASTPSITGSNGQFF.

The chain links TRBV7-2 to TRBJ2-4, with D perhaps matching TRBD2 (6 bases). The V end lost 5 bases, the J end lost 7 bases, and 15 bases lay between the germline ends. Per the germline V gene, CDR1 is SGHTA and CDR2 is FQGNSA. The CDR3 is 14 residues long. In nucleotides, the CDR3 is TGTGCCAGCAGCCTCGAGGGACTCGGGAACATTCAGTACTTC. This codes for CASSLEGLGNIQYF.

CDR3 coding DNA: TGTGCCAGCAGCTACCTGATGGGCTCCACTGAAGCTTTCTTT. It encodes CASSYLMGSTEAFF. The chain is built from TRBV14 and TRBJ1-1; D remains unclear. The CDR3 covers 14 residues. Trimming removed 5 bases at V and 4 bases at J, with 14 bases between. CDR1 is SGHDN, CDR2 FVKESK, per germline.

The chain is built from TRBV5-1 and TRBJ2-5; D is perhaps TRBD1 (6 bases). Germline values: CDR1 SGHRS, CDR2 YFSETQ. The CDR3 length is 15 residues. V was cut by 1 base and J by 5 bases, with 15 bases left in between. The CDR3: CASSLSNRAEETQYF. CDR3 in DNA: TGCGCCAGCAGCTTGAGTAACAGGGCGGAGGAGACCCAGTACTTC.

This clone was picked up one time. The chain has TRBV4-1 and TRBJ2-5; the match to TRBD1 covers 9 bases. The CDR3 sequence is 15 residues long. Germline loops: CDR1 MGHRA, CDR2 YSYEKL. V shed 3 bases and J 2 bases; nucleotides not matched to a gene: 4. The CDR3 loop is CASSHGTGRQETQYF. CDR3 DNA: TGCGCCAGCAGCCACGGGACAGGGAGACAAGAGACCCAGTACTTC.

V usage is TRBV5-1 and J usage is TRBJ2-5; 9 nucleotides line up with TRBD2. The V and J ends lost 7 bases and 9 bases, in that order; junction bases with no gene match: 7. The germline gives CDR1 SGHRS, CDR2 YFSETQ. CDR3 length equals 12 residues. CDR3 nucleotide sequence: TGCGCCAGCGGGACTAGCCAACTATCCCAGTACTTC. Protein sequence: CASGTSQLSQYF. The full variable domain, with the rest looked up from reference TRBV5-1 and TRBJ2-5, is KAGVTQTPRYLIKTRGQQVTLSCSPISGHRSVSWYQQTPGQGLQFLFEYFSETQRNKGNFPGRFSGRQFSNSRSEMNVSTLELGDSALYLCASGTSQLSQYFGPGTRLLVL.

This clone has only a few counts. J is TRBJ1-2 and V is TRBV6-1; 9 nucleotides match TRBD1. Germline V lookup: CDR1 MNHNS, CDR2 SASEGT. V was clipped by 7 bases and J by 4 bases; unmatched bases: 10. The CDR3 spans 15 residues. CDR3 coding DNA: TGTGCCAGCAACATACCCTGGGACAGGGCCTATGGCTACACCTTC. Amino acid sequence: CASNIPWDRAYGYTF.

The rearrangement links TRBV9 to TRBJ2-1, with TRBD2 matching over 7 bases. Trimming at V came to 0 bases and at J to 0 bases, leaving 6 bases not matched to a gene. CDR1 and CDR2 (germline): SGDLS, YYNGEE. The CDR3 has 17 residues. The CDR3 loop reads CASSVGTGTISYNEQFF. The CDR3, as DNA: TGTGCCAGCAGCGTAGGTACGGGGACTATCTCCTACAATGAGCAGTTCTTC.

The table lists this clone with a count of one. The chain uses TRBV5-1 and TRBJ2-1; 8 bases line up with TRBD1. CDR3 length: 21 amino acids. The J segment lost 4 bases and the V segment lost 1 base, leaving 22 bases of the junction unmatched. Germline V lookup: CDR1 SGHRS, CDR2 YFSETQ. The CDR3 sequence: CASSLPPGQERWATSYNEQFF. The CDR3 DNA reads TGCGCCAGCAGCTTGCCACCGGGACAGGAAAGGTGGGCGACTTCGTACAATGAGCAGTTCTTC.

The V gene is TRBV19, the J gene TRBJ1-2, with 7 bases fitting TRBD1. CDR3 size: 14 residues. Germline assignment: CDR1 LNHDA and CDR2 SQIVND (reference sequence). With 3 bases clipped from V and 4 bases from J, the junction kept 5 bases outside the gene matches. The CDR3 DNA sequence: TGTGCCAGTAGTATCCCCAGGGGGGCCTATGGCTACACCTTC. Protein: CASSIPRGAYGYTF. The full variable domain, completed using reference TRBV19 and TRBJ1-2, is DGGITQSPKYLFRKEGQNVTLSCEQNLNHDAMYWYRQDPGQGLRLIYYSQIVNDFQKGDIAEGYSVSREKKESFPLTVTSAQKNPTAFYLCASSIPRGAYGYTFGSGTRLTVV.

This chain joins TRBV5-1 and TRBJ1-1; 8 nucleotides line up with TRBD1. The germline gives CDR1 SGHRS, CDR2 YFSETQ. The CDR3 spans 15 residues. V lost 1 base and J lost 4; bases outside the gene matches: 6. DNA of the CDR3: TGCGCCAGCAGCTTGACCCCAGGGGGCGGCACTGAAGCTTTCTTT. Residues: CASSLTPGGGTEAFF.

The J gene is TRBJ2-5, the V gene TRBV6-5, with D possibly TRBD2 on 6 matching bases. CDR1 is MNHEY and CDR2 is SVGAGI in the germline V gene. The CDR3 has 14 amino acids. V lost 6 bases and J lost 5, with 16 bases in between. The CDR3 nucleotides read TGTGCCAGCAGATCCGGAGGGACTGCTGAGACCCAGTACTTC. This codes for CASRSGGTAETQYF.

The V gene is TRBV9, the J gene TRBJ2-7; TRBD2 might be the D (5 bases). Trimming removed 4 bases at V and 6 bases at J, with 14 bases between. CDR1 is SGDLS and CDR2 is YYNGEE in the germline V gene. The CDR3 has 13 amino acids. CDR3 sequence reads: CASSLITSSEQYF. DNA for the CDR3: TGTGCCAGCAGCCTCATTACTAGTAGCGAGCAGTACTTC.

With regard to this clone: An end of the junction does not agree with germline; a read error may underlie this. In DNA form, the CDR3 reads TGTGCCAGCAGTGAAATCGGAGGGGCTGGGGCCAACGGCCTGACTTTC. Residues: CASSEIGGAGANGLTF. The genes are TRBV2 and TRBJ2-6; a weak D match, TRBD2 (6 bases). Per germline, CDR1 SNHLY and CDR2 FYNNEI. The CDR3 extends over 16 amino acids. The full variable domain, its missing parts supplied by reference TRBV2 and TRBJ2-6, is EPEVTQTPSHQVTQMGQEVILRCVPISNHLYFYWYRQILGQKVEFLVSFYNNEISEKSEIFDDQFSVERPDGSNFTLKIRSTKLEDSAMYFCASSEIGGAGANGLTFGAGSRLTVL.

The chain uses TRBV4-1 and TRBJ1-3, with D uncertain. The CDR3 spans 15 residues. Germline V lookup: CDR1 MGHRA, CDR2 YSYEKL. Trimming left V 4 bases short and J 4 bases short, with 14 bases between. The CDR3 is CASSPSPLPGNTIYF. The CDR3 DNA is TGCGCCAGCAGCCCTAGTCCCTTGCCAGGAAACACCATATATTTT.

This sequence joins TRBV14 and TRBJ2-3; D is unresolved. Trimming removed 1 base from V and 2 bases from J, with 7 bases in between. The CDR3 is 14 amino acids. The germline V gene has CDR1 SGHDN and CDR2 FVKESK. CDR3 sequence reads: CASSQVQVTDTQYF. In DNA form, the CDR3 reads TGTGCCAGCAGCCAAGTTCAGGTCACAGATACGCAGTATTTT.

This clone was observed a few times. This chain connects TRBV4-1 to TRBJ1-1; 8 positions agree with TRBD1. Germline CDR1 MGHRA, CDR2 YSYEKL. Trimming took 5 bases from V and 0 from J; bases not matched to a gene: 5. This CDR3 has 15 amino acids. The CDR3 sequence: CASSSYRGMNTEAFF. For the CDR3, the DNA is TGCGCCAGCAGCTCCTACAGGGGGATGAACACTGAAGCTTTCTTT.

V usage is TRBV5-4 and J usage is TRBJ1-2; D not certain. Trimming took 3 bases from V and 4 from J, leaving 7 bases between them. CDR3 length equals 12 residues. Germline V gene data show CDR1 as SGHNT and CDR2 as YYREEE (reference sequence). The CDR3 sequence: CASSSEGYGYTF. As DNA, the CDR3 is TGTGCCAGCAGCTCGGAGGGCTATGGCTACACCTTC.

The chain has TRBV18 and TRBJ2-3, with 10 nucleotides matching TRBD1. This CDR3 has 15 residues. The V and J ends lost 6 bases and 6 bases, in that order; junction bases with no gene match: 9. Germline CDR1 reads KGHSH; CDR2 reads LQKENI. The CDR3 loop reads CASSTGTGVIDTQYF. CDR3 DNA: TGTGCCAGCTCCACCGGGACAGGGGTCATCGATACGCAGTATTTT.

CDR3 in DNA: TGTGCCAGCAGTGTAGAGGGCACTCGGGGGTCTGGAAACACCATATATTTT. Its protein is CASSVEGTRGSGNTIYF. The V gene is TRBV2, the J gene TRBJ1-3; D is possibly TRBD1 (5 bases). In germline, CDR1 is SNHLY, CDR2 FYNNEI. The CDR3 loop spans 17 amino acids. Trimming pared 4 bases from V and 1 base from J, leaving 17 bases between.

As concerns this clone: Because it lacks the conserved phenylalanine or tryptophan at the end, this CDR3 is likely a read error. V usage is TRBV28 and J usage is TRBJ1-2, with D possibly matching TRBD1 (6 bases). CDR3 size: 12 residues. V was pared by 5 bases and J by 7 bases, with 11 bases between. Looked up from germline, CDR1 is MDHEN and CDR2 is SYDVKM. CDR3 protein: CASSQGMGGYTL. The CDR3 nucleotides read TGTGCCAGCAGTCAGGGGATGGGTGGCTACACCCTC.

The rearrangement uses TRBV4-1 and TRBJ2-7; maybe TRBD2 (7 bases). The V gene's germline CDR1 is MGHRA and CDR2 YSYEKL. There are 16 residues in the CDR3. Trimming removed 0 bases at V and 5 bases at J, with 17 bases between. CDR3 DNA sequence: TGCGCCAGCAGCCAAGATATCGAGGGGGGGCGTAACGAGCAGTACTTC. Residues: CASSQDIEGGRNEQYF.

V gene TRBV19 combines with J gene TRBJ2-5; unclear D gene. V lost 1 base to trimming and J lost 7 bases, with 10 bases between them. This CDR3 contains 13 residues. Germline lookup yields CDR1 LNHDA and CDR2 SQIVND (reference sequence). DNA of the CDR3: TGTGCCAGTAGTATAGCCGGGTCGGGGACCCAGTACTTC. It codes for CASSIAGSGTQYF.

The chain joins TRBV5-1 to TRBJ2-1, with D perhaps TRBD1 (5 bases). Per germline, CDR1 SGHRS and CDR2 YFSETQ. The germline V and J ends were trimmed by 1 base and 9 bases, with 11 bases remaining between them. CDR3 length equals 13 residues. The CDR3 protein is CASSLQGTAEQFF. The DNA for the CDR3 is TGCGCCAGCAGCTTGCAGGGTACGGCTGAGCAGTTCTTC.

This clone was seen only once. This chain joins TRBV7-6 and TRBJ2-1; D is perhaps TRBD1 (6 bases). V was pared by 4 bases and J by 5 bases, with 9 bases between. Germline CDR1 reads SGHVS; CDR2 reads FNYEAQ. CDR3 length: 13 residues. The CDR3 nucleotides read TGTGCCAGCAGCTGGGGGCCGAACAATGAGCAGTTCTTC. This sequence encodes CASSWGPNNEQFF.